This entry describes one T cell receptor (beta chain). Its specificity is unknown. The source of the sample is a study of cytomegalovirus exposure and HLA in healthy donors. The overall study: Ancestry clustering placed around four fifths of under 450 genotyped donors in the Caucasian-associated cluster. Study conclusions and caveats: Sequencing had likely introduced a cluster of highly shared sequence variants as an artifact. Investigators reported around 150 TCR beta chains as tied to cytomegalovirus. Rare TCR sequences predominated, though certain public TCRs were found in many donors.

Researchers ran the PCR with 60 Vbeta and 13 Jbeta primers. Sequencing was performed with immunoSEQ multiplex PCR; in TCRdb, only in-frame clones are kept and a portion is missing. Seen here are about 210,000 clones, 65% to 85% observed once, and the top ten hold 2.5% to 3%. V trimming: 0 bases; J trimming: 1 base; junction bases outside the gene matches: 8. The germline V gene has CDR1 SQVTM and CDR2 ANQGSEA. The CDR3 covers 17 residues. Source material: PBMCs. The chain is built from TRBV29-1 and TRBJ2-1; 8 bases are a match to TRBD2. The receptor's source is a man in his thirties or forties in good health and CMV-seronegative. As DNA, the CDR3 is TGCAGCGTTGAAGATACGGGGGGGCTGGTATCCTACAATGAGCAGTTCTTC. Translating gives CSVEDTGGLVSYNEQFF.